Here is one T cell receptor beta chain with its context. Its target is unknown. Germline CDR1 MDHEN, CDR2 SYDVKM. Trimming pared 2 bases from V and 5 bases from J, leaving 16 bases between. This CDR3 region has 16 residues. The sample is drawn from a study of cytomegalovirus exposure and HLA in healthy donors. Whole-study findings and limits: Among immune exposure information, only CMV serostatus was available.

The PCR contained 60 Vbeta and 13 Jbeta primers. Using immunoSEQ multiplex PCR, the repertoire was profiled, and TCRdb retains in-frame clones only, with some absent. The sample holds around 180,000 clones, approximately 80% seen once. The chain employs TRBV28 and TRBJ1-5; D is unresolved. The clonotype was recovered from a woman aged 25 to 39 in good health and CMV-seropositive. The sequenced material came from PBMCs. The CDR3 is CASSLLGSRDDQPQHF. Written as DNA, the CDR3 is TGTGCCAGCAGTTTACTGGGCAGCCGAGACGATCAGCCCCAGCATTTT.